Below, 31 T cell receptor beta chains from the same sample are listed, as sequenced in a study of blood T cell repertoires in COVID-19. The method was immunoSEQ multiplex PCR; TCRdb's version includes in-frame clones alone and lacks a portion of them. The sample has 200,000 to 300,000 clones; 70% to 90% are singletons. The sample consisted of PBMCs or T cells enriched from blood (not recorded which). These receptors all come from a woman in her thirties or forties with acute COVID-19.

The J gene is TRBJ1-6, the V gene TRBV18; tentatively, D is TRBD1 (5 bases). The CDR3 runs 15 residues. V was shortened by 3 bases and J by 9 bases, with 15 bases between the two germline ends. Germline V gene sequence: CDR1 KGHSH, CDR2 LQKENI. This chain's CDR3 is CASSPPDRRGSPLHF. The CDR3 region has the DNA TGTGCCAGCTCACCGCCCGACAGAAGGGGTTCACCCCTCCACTTT.

The chain combines TRBV10-1 with TRBJ2-1; D remains ambiguous. The germline V gene has CDR1 WNHNN and CDR2 SYGVQD (reference sequence). The CDR3 consists of 16 residues. The V end lost 5 bases, the J end lost 0 bases, and 14 bases lay between the germline ends. CDR3 sequence reads: CASSYGAGSSYNEQFF. As DNA, the CDR3 is TGCGCCAGCAGTTATGGTGCAGGAAGCTCCTACAATGAGCAGTTCTTC.

This chain joins TRBV7-9 and TRBJ2-3; TRBD2 matches 9 bases. With V trimmed by 1 base and J by 1 base, 0 bases remained unmatched. Germline loops: CDR1 SEHNR, CDR2 FQNEAQ (reference sequence). The CDR3 totals 15 residues. The CDR3 DNA sequence: TGTGCCAGCAGCTTAGTAGCGGGAGGCACAGATACGCAGTATTTT. It codes for CASSLVAGGTDTQYF.

The V and J genes are TRBV6-1 and TRBJ1-5; unclear D gene. Trimming left V 1 base short and J 6 bases short, with 7 bases between. Looked up from germline, CDR1 is MNHNS and CDR2 is SASEGT. The CDR3 is 13 amino acids. CDR3 bases: TGTGCCAGCAGTGAAGGCTGGGCTCAGCCCCAGCATTTT. This gives the protein CASSEGWAQPQHF.

The chain combines TRBV5-4 with TRBJ1-3; 7 bases are a match to TRBD1. The junction had 4 bases not matched to a gene; V was cut back by 10 bases and J by 3 bases. The CDR3 consists of 12 residues. Germline CDR1 reads SGHNT; CDR2 reads YYREEE (reference sequence). The CDR3 sequence: CACGTDGNTIYF. DNA of the CDR3: TGTGCCTGCGGGACAGATGGAAACACCATATATTTT.

This chain connects TRBV5-4 to TRBJ2-3, with TRBD2 matching 7 bases. J gave up 2 bases and V 4 bases, and 10 bases lay outside the gene matches. CDR1 is SGHNT, CDR2 YYREEE, per germline (reference sequence). The CDR3 covers 16 residues. The CDR3, as DNA: TGTGCCAGCAGCGGAAGCGGGGCGAAGTACACAGATACGCAGTATTTT. Translating it yields CASSGSGAKYTDTQYF.

The chain joins TRBV2 to TRBJ1-5, with 10 bases lining up with TRBD1. V dropped 6 bases and J dropped 2; count of bases not matched to a gene: 7. Germline loops: CDR1 SNHLY, CDR2 FYNNEI. The length of the CDR3 is 16 residues. In nucleotides, the CDR3 is TGTGCCAGCAGCCCGGGACAGGGGTGGGGCAATCAGCCCCAGCATTTT. It specifies CASSPGQGWGNQPQHF. The full variable domain, in which reference TRBV2 and TRBJ1-5 provide the parts outside the CDR3, is EPEVTQTPSHQVTQMGQEVILRCVPISNHLYFYWYRQILGQKVEFLVSFYNNEISEKSEIFDDQFSVERPDGSNFTLKIRSTKLEDSAMYFCASSPGQGWGNQPQHFGDGTRLSIL.

The CDR3 reads CATSSPSGSGEKLFF. CDR3 nucleotides: TGTGCCACCAGTTCCCCTTCAGGCTCCGGCGAAAAACTGTTTTTT. The gene calls are TRBV24-1 and TRBJ1-4; D remains unclear. In germline, CDR1 is KGHDR, CDR2 SFDVKD. This CDR3 has 15 amino acids. Trimming cost V 6 bases and J 8 bases, with 18 bases left between them.

The chain uses TRBV7-9 and TRBJ2-1; no clear D. CDR3 size: 14 residues. V lost 1 base, J lost 5 bases, and 9 bases lay in between. From germline, CDR1 is SEHNR and CDR2 FQNEAQ (reference sequence). CDR3 protein: CASSLVRSDNEQFF. CDR3 nucleotides: TGTGCCAGCAGCTTAGTTCGGAGTGACAATGAGCAGTTCTTC.

This clone was counted between two and nine times. V usage is TRBV19 and J usage is TRBJ1-5; no firm D call. This CDR3 is built from 13 residues. Trimming left V 4 bases short and J 4 bases short, with 8 bases between. Germline V gene lookup returns CDR1 LNHDA and CDR2 SQIVND (reference sequence). The CDR3 sequence is CASSRSFNQPQHF. For the CDR3, the DNA is TGTGCCAGTAGTAGGAGTTTTAATCAGCCCCAGCATTTT.

The DNA of the CDR3 is TGTGCCAGCAGCAGATACAGCCACTACGAGCAGTACTTC. It codes for CASSRYSHYEQYF. The rearrangement joins TRBV11-1 to TRBJ2-7; D unresolved. In germline, CDR1 is SGHAT, CDR2 FQDESV (reference sequence). CDR3 length: 13 residues. The V end was cut by 5 bases, the J end by 3 bases, with 11 bases between.

V usage is TRBV28 and J usage is TRBJ1-2; 10 bases match TRBD1. Losses at the gene ends were 6 bases for V and 2 bases for J; bases not matched to a gene: 3. The germline CDR1 and CDR2 sequences are MDHEN and SYDVKM. The CDR3 contains 14 residues. CDR3 region: CASSPGQGNYGYTF. CDR3 DNA: TGTGCCAGCAGCCCGGGACAGGGGAACTATGGCTACACCTTC.

The chain combines TRBV7-3 with TRBJ2-1, with 9 bases matching TRBD1. This CDR3 is 15 amino acids long. Unmatched junction bases numbered 4, after V lost 5 bases and J lost 2 bases. Germline values: CDR1 SGHTA, CDR2 FQGTGA. The CDR3 region has the DNA TGTGCCAGCAGCCCCGGACAGGGGACCTACAATGAGCAGTTCTTC. It translates to CASSPGQGTYNEQFF. The full variable domain, in which reference TRBV7-3 and TRBJ2-1 provide the parts outside the CDR3, is GAGVSQTPSNKVTEKGKYVELRCDPISGHTALYWYRQSLGQGPEFLIYFQGTGAADDSGLPNDRFFAVRPEGSVSTLKIQRTERGDSAVYLCASSPGQGTYNEQFFGPGTRLTVL.

This clone was observed once. The V and J genes are TRBV10-3 and TRBJ2-1; 16 bases fit TRBD2. With V trimmed by 4 bases and J by 5 bases, 5 bases remained unmatched. The CDR3 runs to 17 residues. CDR1 ENHRY and CDR2 SYGVKD come from the germline V gene. The CDR3 coding sequence is TGTGCCATCAGTGGGGGACTAGCGGGAGGGCAAGACAATGAGCAGTTCTTC. It translates to CAISGGLAGGQDNEQFF.

The chain carries TRBV12-3 or TRBV12-4 and TRBJ2-7, with 7 bases matching TRBD2. The CDR3 covers 13 residues. With 6 bases clipped from V and 2 bases from J, the junction kept 4 bases outside the gene matches. Here the CDR3 DNA reads TGTGCCAGCAGGCTTGCGGGGGCCTACGAGCAGTACTTC. Its translation is CASRLAGAYEQYF.

This sequence joins TRBV24-1 and TRBJ2-2, with TRBD1 matching over 8 bases. Trimming at V came to 7 bases and at J to 5 bases, leaving 5 bases not matched to a gene. The CDR3 sequence is 14 residues long. Germline values: CDR1 KGHDR, CDR2 SFDVKD. CDR3 region: CATSGQGRTGELFF. The CDR3 region has the DNA TGTGCCACCAGCGGACAGGGAAGAACCGGGGAGCTGTTTTTT.

The chain joins TRBV5-6 to TRBJ1-4, with 9 bases that match TRBD1. The CDR3 has 15 residues. Germline values: CDR1 SGHDT, CDR2 YYEEEE. V trimming: 0 bases; J trimming: 5 bases; junction bases outside the gene matches: 2. CDR3 sequence (DNA): TGTGCCAGCAGCTTGGCCGGGACAGGGAATGAAAAACTGTTTTTT. As protein: CASSLAGTGNEKLFF.

The chain is built from TRBV4-1 and TRBJ1-2, with D hard to call. The CDR3 runs 17 residues. Trimming cost V 4 bases and J 3 bases, with 21 bases left between them. Germline V gives CDR1 MGHRA, CDR2 YSYEKL. The CDR3: CASSPRIHTLRDYGYTF. In DNA, the CDR3 is TGCGCCAGCAGCCCCCGAATTCACACACTCCGGGACTATGGCTACACCTTC.

The V and J genes are TRBV5-1 and TRBJ2-7; D is perhaps TRBD2 (5 bases). CDR1 is SGHRS, CDR2 YFSETQ, per germline. The CDR3 contains 14 residues. The V end lost 3 bases, the J end lost 3 bases, and 13 bases lay between the germline ends. The DNA for the CDR3 is TGCGCCAGCAGCTCCGGCGGGCTTATCTACGAGCAGTACTTC. Amino acids: CASSSGGLIYEQYF.

The chain has TRBV6-6 and TRBJ1-2; maybe TRBD1 (5 bases). CDR3 length: 15 amino acids. The germline V gene has CDR1 MNHNY and CDR2 SVGAGI (reference sequence). V dropped 6 bases and J dropped 2 bases, with 16 bases sitting between them. CDR3 DNA: TGTGCCAGCAGCCCGGGACTGTGGGGCAACTATGGCTACACCTTC. Its protein product is CASSPGLWGNYGYTF.

V usage is TRBV4-1 and J usage is TRBJ1-2; no firm D call. This CDR3 region has 16 residues. CDR1 and CDR2 (germline): MGHRA, YSYEKL. V was shortened by 4 bases and J by 2 bases, with 17 bases between the two germline ends. The CDR3 here is CASSPYLADGNYGYTF. The CDR3, as DNA: TGCGCCAGCAGCCCCTATCTGGCAGACGGGAACTATGGCTACACCTTC.

The J gene is TRBJ2-1, the V gene TRBV29-1; D gene ambiguous. V was shortened by 1 base and J by 5 bases, with 12 bases between the two germline ends. The CDR3 extends over 14 amino acids. Per germline, CDR1 SQVTM and CDR2 ANQGSEA. In nucleotides, the CDR3 is TGCAGCGTTGAAGGTTACTTCAAGAACAATGAGCAGTTCTTC. Its translation: CSVEGYFKNNEQFF.

The CDR3 is CASSRTGYGYTF. CDR3 coding DNA: TGTGCCAGTAGTCGGACAGGCTATGGCTACACCTTC. J is TRBJ1-2 and V is TRBV19, with 7 bases fitting TRBD1. This CDR3 contains 12 residues. Germline CDR1 reads LNHDA; CDR2 reads SQIVND (reference sequence). V shed 5 bases, J shed 4 bases, and the junction held 1 base outside the gene matches.

CDR3 DNA: TGCAGCGCCCCGGGACAGGGTGTCTATGGCTACACCTTC. It encodes CSAPGQGVYGYTF. This chain joins TRBV29-1 and TRBJ1-2; TRBD1 matches 9 bases. Germline CDR1 SQVTM, CDR2 ANQGSEA. This CDR3 has 13 residues. V was clipped by 7 bases and J by 4 bases; unmatched bases: 7.

The V gene is TRBV19, the J gene TRBJ2-1; perhaps TRBD2 as D (6 bases). CDR3 length: 16 amino acids. Trimming shortened V by 5 bases and J by 2 bases, and 16 bases separated the two germline ends. CDR1 is LNHDA, CDR2 SQIVND, per germline (reference sequence). CDR3 coding DNA: TGTGCCAGTAGTGGTTCGAGCGGGTTCACCTACAATGAGCAGTTCTTC. This translates into CASSGSSGFTYNEQFF.

The chain carries TRBV5-1 and TRBJ2-5; D unresolved. Germline CDR1 reads SGHRS; CDR2 reads YFSETQ. The CDR3 loop spans 12 amino acids. The V and J ends lost 0 bases and 11 bases respectively, with 11 bases between them. The DNA for the CDR3 is TGCGCCAGCAGCTTGGGTTCTTCTTTTCAGTACTTC. Its translation: CASSLGSSFQYF.

This sequence joins TRBV7-9 and TRBJ1-6; the match to TRBD1 covers 10 bases. The CDR3 consists of 16 residues. Germline V CDR1 and CDR2: SEHNR, FQNEAQ (reference sequence). Trimming removed 4 bases from V and 11 bases from J; junction bases left unmatched: 11. As DNA, the CDR3 is TGTGCCAGCAGCTCCCAAGACAGGGGGCGCGCGCCACCCCTCCACTTT. Translating gives CASSSQDRGRAPPLHF.

The V call is TRBV5-1, the J call TRBJ1-3; TRBD1 matches at 8 bases. Per germline, CDR1 SGHRS and CDR2 YFSETQ. This CDR3 is 15 amino acids long. Trimming removed 5 bases from V and 3 bases from J; junction bases left unmatched: 7. The DNA for the CDR3 is TGCGCCAGCAGGCCGACAGGGGTAGTTGGAAACACCATATATTTT. This encodes CASRPTGVVGNTIYF. The whole variable domain, remainder taken from reference TRBV5-1 and TRBJ1-3, is KAGVTQTPRYLIKTRGQQVTLSCSPISGHRSVSWYQQTPGQGLQFLFEYFSETQRNKGNFPGRFSGRQFSNSRSEMNVSTLELGDSALYLCASRPTGVVGNTIYFGEGSWLTVV.

The chain uses TRBV3-1 (or the pseudogene TRBV3-2) and TRBJ2-5, with TRBD2 identical over 8 bases. V lost 2 bases and J lost 2; bases outside the gene matches: 10. The CDR3 has 17 residues. Per the germline V gene, CDR1 is LGHDT and CDR2 is YNNKEL (reference sequence). CDR3: CASSQSRREGYQETQYF. The CDR3 nucleotides are TGTGCCAGCAGCCAATCGCGACGGGAGGGCTATCAAGAGACCCAGTACTTC.

The chain uses TRBV4-1 and TRBJ1-2; 7 bases match TRBD1. CDR3 length: 14 amino acids. V shed 1 base, J shed 4 bases, and the junction held 3 bases outside the gene matches. Germline V gene sequence: CDR1 MGHRA, CDR2 YSYEKL. CDR3 DNA: TGCGCCAGCAGCCAAGTACAGGGGACCTATGGCTACACCTTC. It encodes CASSQVQGTYGYTF.

The V call is TRBV5-4, the J call TRBJ2-5, with TRBD2 matching over 9 bases. Losses at the gene ends were 3 bases for V and 5 bases for J; bases not matched to a gene: 8. The CDR3 is made up of 15 amino acids. Germline V CDR1 and CDR2: SGHNT, YYREEE (reference sequence). As DNA, the CDR3 is TGTGCCAGCAGCTCAGAGCGGGAGGCCGGGGAGACCCAGTACTTC. Translated: CASSSEREAGETQYF.